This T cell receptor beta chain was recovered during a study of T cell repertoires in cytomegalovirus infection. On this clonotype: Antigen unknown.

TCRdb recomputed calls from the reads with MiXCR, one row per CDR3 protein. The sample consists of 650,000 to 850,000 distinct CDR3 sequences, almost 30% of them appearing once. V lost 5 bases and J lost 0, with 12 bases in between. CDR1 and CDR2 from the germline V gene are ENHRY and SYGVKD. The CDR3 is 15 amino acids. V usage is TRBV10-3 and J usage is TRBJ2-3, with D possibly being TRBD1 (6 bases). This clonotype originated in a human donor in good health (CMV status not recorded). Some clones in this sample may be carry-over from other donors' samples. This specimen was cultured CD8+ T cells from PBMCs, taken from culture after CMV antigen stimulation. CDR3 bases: TGTGCCATCAGTTTGACAGGCGAAAGCACAGATACGCAGTATTTT. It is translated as CAISLTGESTDTQYF.